What follows is one T cell receptor beta chain and its context. The source of the sample is a study of shared clonotypes between healthy human individuals. This CDR3 is 14 amino acids long. Germline values: CDR1 MNHNY, CDR2 SVGAGI (reference sequence). V was cut by 9 bases and J by 2 bases, with 16 bases left in between. The table came from immunoSEQ multiplex PCR; TCRdb's copy has only in-frame clones and leaves some out. The sample consists of approximately 2.5 million clones, about 92% of them appearing once. This TCR derives from a man younger than 30 in good health. The sequenced sample was naive CD4+ T cells sorted from blood. Subset given: CD45RA+ positively selected. This chain links TRBV6-6 with TRBJ1-1; D ambiguous. The CDR3 DNA reads as TGTGCCAGTGATTTCGTGGGAATAAACACTGAAGCTTTCTTT. It codes for CASDFVGINTEAFF.